Listed here are 10 T cell receptor beta chains from one sample, sequenced in a study of T cell responses to AZD1222 COVID-19 vaccine. The protocol was immunoSEQ multiplex PCR, while the TCRdb copy is restricted to in-frame clones and leaves out a portion. Of more than 100,000 clones in the sample, over 75% were seen once. This specimen consisted of peripheral blood, obtained on day 0 of AZD1222 vaccination. These receptor sequences come from an adult in good health.

CDR3 in DNA: TGTGCCACCAGTGATCGAATAAACGAGGCTTGGGATGAGCAGTTCTTC. This translates into CATSDRINEAWDEQFF. This chain connects TRBV24-1 to TRBJ2-1; D gene ambiguous. CDR3 length: 16 residues. The V gene's germline CDR1 is KGHDR and CDR2 SFDVKD. Trimming cost V 3 bases and J 8 bases, with 19 bases left between them.

The chain uses TRBV3-1 (or the pseudogene TRBV3-2) and TRBJ1-3, with D possibly being TRBD1 (6 bases). Germline V gene data show CDR1 as LGHDT and CDR2 as YNNKEL (reference sequence). Trimming cost V 4 bases and J 4 bases, with 11 bases left between them. CDR3 size: 14 residues. As DNA, the CDR3 is TGTGCCAGCAGCCGCGGACAGCAGGGAAACACCATATATTTT. Its translation: CASSRGQQGNTIYF.

The rearrangement links TRBV28 to TRBJ1-2; D is ambiguous. This CDR3 region has 14 residues. Germline lookup yields CDR1 MDHEN and CDR2 SYDVKM. Trimming shortened V by 5 bases and J by 8 bases, and 18 bases separated the two germline ends. The DNA of the CDR3 is TGTGCCAGCAGTCCCGACGGGCGGCGAGGCGGCTACACCTTC. Amino acids: CASSPDGRRGGYTF.

The chain combines TRBV7-9 with TRBJ2-2, with a possible D match to TRBD2 (6 bases). The V end lost 4 bases, the J end lost 4 bases, and 16 bases lay between the germline ends. This CDR3 spans 16 amino acids. Germline CDR1 SEHNR, CDR2 FQNEAQ (reference sequence). CDR3 nucleotides: TGTGCCAGCAGCTCACCGGGACTTAGAACCACCGGGGAGCTGTTTTTT. Its translation: CASSSPGLRTTGELFF. Complete variable domain (other parts from reference TRBV7-9 and TRBJ2-2): DTGVSQNPRHKITKRGQNVTFRCDPISEHNRLYWYRQTLGQGPEFLTYFQNEAQLEKSRLLSDRFSAERPKGSFSTLEIQRTEQGDSAMYLCASSSPGLRTTGELFFGEGSRLTVL.

This rearrangement joins TRBV5-4 to TRBJ2-3; D is ambiguous. Looked up from germline, CDR1 is SGHNT and CDR2 is YYREEE (reference sequence). V lost 2 bases and J lost 6, with 10 bases in between. The CDR3 length is 13 residues. This CDR3 reads CASSFFRSDTQYF. CDR3 coding DNA: TGTGCCAGCAGCTTTTTCCGGTCGGATACGCAGTATTTT.

A word on this clone: The same CDR3 also results from other DNA sequences found in this sample. The chain joins TRBV7-9 to TRBJ1-5; 8 nucleotides agree with TRBD1. Germline CDR1 reads SEHNR; CDR2 reads FQNEAQ (reference sequence). J lost 2 bases, V lost 6 bases, and 3 bases had no gene match. CDR3 length equals 14 residues. In DNA, the CDR3 is TGTGCCAGCAGTCCAGGGGGCGGCAATCAGCCCCAGCATTTT. Its translation is CASSPGGGNQPQHF.

The rearrangement links TRBV6-4 to TRBJ1-2; 8 bases align to TRBD1. Germline values: CDR1 MRHNA, CDR2 SNTAGT. CDR3 size: 14 residues. V gave up 5 bases and J gave up 8 bases; unmatched junction bases: 10. This CDR3 reads CASSPGQGIGGYTF. Written as DNA, the CDR3 is TGTGCCAGCAGTCCCGGACAGGGAATAGGCGGCTACACCTTC.

The chain has TRBV28 and TRBJ2-1; tentative D call: TRBD2 (7 bases). The CDR3 runs to 15 residues. The V end lost 7 bases, the J end lost 2 bases, and 15 bases lay between the germline ends. Germline V lookup: CDR1 MDHEN, CDR2 SYDVKM. This chain's CDR3 is CASILGGGPYNEQFF. Written as DNA, the CDR3 is TGTGCCAGCATCCTAGGGGGGGGACCCTACAATGAGCAGTTCTTC.

About this clone: Other DNA sequences in this sample translate to the same CDR3. V and J are TRBV2 and TRBJ2-2; TRBD1 agrees at 8 bases. The germline CDR1 and CDR2 sequences are SNHLY and FYNNEI. There are 14 residues in the CDR3. Trimming at V came to 6 bases and at J to 4 bases, leaving 4 bases not matched to a gene. CDR3 nucleotides: TGTGCCAGCAGCGGACAGGGCGGCACCGGGGAGCTGTTTTTT. It is translated as CASSGQGGTGELFF.

The chain recombines TRBV24-1 with TRBJ2-5, with 7 positions matching TRBD1. V shed 7 bases, J shed 4 bases, and the junction held 20 bases outside the gene matches. Germline CDR1 and CDR2: KGHDR and SFDVKD. The CDR3 has 18 amino acids. This CDR3 is CATRQQGFPQVLGETQYF. CDR3 bases: TGTGCCACCAGACAACAGGGGTTTCCACAAGTTCTGGGAGAGACCCAGTACTTC.